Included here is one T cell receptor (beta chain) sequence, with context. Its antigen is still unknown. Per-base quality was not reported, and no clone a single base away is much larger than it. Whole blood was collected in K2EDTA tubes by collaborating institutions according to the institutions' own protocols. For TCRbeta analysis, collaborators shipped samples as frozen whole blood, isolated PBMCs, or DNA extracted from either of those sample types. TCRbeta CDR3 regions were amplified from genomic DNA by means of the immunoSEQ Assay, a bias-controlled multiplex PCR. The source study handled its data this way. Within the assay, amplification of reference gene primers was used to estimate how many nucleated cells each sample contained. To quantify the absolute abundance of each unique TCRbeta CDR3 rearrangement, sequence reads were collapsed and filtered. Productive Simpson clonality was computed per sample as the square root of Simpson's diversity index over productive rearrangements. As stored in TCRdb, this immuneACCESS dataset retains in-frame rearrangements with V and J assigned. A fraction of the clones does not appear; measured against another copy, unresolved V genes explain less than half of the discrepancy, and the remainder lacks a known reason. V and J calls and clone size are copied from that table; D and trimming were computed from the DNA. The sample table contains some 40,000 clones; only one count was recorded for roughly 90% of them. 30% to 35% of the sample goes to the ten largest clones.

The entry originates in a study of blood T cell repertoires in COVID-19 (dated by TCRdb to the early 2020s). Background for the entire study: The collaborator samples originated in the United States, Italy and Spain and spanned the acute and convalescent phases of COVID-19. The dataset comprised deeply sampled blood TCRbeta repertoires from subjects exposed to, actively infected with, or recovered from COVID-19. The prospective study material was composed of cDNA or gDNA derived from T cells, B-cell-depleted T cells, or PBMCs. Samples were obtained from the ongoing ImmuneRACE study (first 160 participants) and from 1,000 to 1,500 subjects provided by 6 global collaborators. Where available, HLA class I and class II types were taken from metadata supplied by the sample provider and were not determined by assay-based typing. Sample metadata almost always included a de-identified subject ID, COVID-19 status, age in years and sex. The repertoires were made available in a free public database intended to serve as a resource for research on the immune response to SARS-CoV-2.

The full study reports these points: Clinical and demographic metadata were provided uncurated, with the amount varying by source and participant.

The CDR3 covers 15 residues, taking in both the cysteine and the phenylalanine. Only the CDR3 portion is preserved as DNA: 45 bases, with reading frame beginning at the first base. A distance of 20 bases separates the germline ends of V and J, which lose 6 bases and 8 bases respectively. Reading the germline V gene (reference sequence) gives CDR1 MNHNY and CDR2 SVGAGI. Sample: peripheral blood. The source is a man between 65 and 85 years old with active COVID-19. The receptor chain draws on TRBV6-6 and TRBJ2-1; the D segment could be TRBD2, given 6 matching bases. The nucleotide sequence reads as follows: TGTGCCAGCAGCAGGGACTCTGTGGGTGGGGATGAGCAGTTCTTC. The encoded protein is CASSRDSVGGDEQFF.